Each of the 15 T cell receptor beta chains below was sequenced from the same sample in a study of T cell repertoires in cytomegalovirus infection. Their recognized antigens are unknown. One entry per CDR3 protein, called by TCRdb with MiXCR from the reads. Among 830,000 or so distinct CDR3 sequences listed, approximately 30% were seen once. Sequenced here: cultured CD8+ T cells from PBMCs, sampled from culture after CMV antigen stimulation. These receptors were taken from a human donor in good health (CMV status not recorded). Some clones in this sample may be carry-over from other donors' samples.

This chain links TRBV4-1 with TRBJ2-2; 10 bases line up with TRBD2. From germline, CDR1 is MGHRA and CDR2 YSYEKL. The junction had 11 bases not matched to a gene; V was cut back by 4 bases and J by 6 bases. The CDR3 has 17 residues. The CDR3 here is CASSPPAGGLAAGELFF. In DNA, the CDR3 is TGCGCCAGCAGCCCCCCAGCGGGGGGGCTGGCGGCCGGGGAGCTGTTTTTT.

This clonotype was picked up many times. CDR3: CASSLEGPHEQYV. CDR3 DNA sequence: TGTGCCAGCAGCTTGGAGGGACCCCACGAGCAGTACGTC. The chain links TRBV7-8 to TRBJ2-7; D might be TRBD2 (6 bases). Germline V gives CDR1 SGHVS, CDR2 FQNEAQ. The CDR3 loop spans 13 amino acids. The V and J ends lost 3 bases and 5 bases respectively, with 11 bases between them.

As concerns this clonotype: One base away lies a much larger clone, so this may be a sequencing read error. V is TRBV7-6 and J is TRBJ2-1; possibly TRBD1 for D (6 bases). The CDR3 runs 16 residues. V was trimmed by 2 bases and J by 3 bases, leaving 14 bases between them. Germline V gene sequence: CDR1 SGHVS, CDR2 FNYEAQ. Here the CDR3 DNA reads TGTGCCAGCAGCTTAATAGAGGGGGAGTTCTACAATGAGCAGTTCTTC. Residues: CASSLIEGEFYNEQFF.

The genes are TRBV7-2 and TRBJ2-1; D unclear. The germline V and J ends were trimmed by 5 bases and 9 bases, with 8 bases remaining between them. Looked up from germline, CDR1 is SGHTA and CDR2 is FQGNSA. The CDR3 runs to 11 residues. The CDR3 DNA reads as TGTGCCAGCAGCCCCAGCCCTGAGCAGTTCTTC. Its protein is CASSPSPEQFF.

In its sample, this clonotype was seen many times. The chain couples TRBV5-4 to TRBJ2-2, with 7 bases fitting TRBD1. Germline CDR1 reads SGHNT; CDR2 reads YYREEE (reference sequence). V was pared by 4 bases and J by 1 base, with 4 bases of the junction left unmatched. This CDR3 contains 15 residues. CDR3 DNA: TGTGCCAGCAGCCTTGGGACAGAGAACACCGGGGAGCTGTTTTTT. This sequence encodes CASSLGTENTGELFF.

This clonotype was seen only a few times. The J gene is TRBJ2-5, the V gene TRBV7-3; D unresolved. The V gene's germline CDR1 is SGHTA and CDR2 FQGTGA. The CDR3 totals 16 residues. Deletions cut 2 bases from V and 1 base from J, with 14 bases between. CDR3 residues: CASSLYPTATQETQYF. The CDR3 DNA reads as TGTGCCAGCAGCTTATACCCGACCGCTACCCAAGAGACCCAGTACTTC.

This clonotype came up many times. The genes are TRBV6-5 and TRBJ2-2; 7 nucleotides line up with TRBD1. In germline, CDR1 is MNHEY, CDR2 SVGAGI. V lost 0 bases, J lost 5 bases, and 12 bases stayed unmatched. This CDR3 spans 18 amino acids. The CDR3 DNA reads TGTGCCAGCAGTTACTCGATGTACAGGGGTGTAGGAACCGGGGAGCTGTTTTTT. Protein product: CASSYSMYRGVGTGELFF.

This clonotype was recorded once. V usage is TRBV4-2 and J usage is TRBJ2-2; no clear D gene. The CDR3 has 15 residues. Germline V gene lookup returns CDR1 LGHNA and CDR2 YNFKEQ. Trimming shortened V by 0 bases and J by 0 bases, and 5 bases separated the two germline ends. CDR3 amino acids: CASSQEVPNTGELFF. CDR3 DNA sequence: TGTGCCAGCAGCCAAGAAGTACCGAACACCGGGGAGCTGTTTTTT.

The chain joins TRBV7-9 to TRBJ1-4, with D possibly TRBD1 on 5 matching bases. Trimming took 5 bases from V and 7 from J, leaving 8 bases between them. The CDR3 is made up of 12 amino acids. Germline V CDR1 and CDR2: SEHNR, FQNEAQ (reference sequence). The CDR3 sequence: CASSRDGEKLFF. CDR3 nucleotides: TGTGCCAGCAGCCGGGACGGTGAAAAACTGTTTTTT.

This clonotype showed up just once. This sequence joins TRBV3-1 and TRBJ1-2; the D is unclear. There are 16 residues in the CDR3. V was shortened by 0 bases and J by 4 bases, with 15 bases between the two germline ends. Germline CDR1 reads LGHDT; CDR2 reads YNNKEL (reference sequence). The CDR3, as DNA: TGTGCCAGCAGCCAAGAGGGTCAAGGGTGGATCTATGGCTACACCTTC. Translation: CASSQEGQGWIYGYTF.

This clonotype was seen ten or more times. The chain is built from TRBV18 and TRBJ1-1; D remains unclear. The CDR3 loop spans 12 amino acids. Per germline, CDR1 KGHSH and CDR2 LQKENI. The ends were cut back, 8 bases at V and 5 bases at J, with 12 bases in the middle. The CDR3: CASSPSGTEAFF. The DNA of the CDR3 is TGTGCCAGCAGCCCTAGCGGTACTGAAGCTTTCTTT.

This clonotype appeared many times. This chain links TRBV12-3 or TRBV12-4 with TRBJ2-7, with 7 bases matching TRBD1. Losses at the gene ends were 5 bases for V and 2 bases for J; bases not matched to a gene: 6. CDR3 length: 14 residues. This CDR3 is CASSPRTGAYEQYF. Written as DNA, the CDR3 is TGTGCCAGCAGTCCACGGACAGGAGCCTACGAGCAGTACTTC.

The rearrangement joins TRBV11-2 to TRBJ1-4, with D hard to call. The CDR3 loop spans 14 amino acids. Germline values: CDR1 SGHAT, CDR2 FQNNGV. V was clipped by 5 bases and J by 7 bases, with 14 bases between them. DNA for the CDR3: TGTGCCAGCAGCCTCGGGCAGATATCTGAAAAACTGTTTTTT. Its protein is CASSLGQISEKLFF.

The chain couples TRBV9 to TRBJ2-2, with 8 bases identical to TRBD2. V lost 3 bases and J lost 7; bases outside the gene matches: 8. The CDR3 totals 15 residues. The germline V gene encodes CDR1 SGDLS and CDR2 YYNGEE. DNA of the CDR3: TGTGCCAGCAGCGCGAGCGGGAGCACGCGCGGGGAGCTGTTTTTT. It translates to CASSASGSTRGELFF.

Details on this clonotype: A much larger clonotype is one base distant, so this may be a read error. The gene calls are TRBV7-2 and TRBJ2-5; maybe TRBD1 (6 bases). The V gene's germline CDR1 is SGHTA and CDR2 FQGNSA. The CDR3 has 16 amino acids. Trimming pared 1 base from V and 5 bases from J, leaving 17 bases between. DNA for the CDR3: TGTGCCAGCAGCTTAGAGTTTCACAGGGCACATGAGACCCAGTACTTC. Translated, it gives CASSLEFHRAHETQYF.